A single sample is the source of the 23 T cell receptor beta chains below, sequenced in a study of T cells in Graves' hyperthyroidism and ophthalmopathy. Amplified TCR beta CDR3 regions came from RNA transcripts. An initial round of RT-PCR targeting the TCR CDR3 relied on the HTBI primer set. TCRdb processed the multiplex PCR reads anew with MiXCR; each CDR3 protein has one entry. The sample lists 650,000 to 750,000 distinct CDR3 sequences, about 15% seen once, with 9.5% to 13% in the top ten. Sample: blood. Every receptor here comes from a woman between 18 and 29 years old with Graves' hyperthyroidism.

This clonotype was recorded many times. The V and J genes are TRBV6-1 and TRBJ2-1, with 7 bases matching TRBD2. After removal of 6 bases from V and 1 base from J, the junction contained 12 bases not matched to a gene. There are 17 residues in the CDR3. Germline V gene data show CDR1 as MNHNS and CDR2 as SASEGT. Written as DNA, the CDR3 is TGTGCCAGCAGGTGGGCCCGGCGGGAGTATTCCTACAATGAGCAGTTCTTC. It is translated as CASRWARREYSYNEQFF.

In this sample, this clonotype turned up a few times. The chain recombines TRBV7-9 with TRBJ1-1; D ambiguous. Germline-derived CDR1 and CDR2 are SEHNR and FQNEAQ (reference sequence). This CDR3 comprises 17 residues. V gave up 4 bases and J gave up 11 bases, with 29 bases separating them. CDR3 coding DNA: TGTGCCAGCAGCTCACCCCCCCTCACTGAAGCACAAATGAGGGCTTTCTTT. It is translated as CASSSPPLTEAQMRAFF.

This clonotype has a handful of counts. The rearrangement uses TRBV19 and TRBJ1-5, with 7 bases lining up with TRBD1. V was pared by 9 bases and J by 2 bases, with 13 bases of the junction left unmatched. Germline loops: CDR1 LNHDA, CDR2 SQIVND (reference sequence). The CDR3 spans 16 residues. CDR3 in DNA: TGTGCCAGCCTGGCTATGACAGGGATGGGCAATCAGCCCCAGCATTTT. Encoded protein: CASLAMTGMGNQPQHF.

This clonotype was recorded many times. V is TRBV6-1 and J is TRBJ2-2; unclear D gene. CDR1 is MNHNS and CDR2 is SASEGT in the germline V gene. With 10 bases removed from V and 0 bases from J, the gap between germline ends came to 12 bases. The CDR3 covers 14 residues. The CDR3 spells CATLWLPNTGELFF. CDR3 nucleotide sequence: TGTGCCACCCTTTGGCTGCCGAACACCGGGGAGCTGTTTTTT.

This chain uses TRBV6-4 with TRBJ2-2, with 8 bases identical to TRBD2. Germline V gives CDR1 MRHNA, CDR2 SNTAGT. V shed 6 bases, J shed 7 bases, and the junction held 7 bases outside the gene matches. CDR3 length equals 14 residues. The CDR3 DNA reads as TGTGCCAGCAGGTTGACTAGCGAGGGCGGGGAGCTGTTTTTT. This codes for CASRLTSEGGELFF.

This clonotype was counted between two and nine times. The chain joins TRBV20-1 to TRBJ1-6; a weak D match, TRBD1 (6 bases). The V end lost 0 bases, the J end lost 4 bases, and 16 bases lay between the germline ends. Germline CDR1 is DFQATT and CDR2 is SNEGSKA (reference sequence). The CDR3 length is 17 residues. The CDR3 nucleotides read TGCAGTGCTAGAGATGGGGAGGGGACACTTTATAATTCACCCCTCCACTTT. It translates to CSARDGEGTLYNSPLHF.

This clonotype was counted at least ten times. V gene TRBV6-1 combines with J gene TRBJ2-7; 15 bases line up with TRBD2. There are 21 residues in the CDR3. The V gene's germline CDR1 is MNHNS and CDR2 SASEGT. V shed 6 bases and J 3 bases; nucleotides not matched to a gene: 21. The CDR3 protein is CASRETPPGLAGGLPIYEQYF. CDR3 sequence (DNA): TGTGCCAGCAGGGAGACACCCCCGGGACTAGCGGGAGGCCTCCCCATCTACGAGCAGTACTTC.

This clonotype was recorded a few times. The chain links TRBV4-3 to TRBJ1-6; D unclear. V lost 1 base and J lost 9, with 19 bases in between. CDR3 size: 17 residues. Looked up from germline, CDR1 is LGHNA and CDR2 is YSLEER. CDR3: CASSQGPARQAGSPLHF. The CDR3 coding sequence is TGCGCCAGCAGCCAAGGCCCGGCCCGCCAAGCAGGTTCACCCCTCCACTTT.

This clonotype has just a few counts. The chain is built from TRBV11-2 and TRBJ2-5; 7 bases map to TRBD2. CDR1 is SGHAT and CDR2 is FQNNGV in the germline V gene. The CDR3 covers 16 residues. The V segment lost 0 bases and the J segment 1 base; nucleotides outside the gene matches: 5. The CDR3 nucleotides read TGTGCCAGCAGCTTAGATTTCGGACTAGGCCAAGAGACCCAGTACTTC. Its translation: CASSLDFGLGQETQYF.

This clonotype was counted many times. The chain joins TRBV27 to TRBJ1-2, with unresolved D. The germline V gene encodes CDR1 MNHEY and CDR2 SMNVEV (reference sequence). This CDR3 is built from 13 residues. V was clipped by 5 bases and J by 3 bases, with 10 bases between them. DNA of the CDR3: TGTGCCAGCAGTCCCAGTCGGGACTATGGCTACACCTTC. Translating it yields CASSPSRDYGYTF.

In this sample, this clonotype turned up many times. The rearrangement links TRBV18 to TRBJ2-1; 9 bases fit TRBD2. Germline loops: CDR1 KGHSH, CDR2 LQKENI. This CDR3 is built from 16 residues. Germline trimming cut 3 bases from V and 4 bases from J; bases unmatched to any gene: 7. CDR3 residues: CASSPPGLALYNEQFF. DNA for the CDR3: TGTGCCAGCTCACCCCCGGGACTAGCCCTGTACAATGAGCAGTTCTTC.

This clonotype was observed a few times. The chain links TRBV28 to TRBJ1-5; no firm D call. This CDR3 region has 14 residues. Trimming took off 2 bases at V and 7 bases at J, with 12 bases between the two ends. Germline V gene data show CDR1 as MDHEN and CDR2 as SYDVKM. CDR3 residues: CASSLGSALQPQHF. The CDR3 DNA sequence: TGTGCCAGCAGTTTAGGTTCCGCGCTGCAGCCCCAGCATTTT.

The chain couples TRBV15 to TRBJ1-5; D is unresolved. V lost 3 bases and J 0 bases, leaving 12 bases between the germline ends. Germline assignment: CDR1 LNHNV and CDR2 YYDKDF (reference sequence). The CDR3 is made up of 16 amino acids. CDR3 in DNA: TGTGCCACCAGCAGTAGGGCAGAAGATAGCAATCAGCCCCAGCATTTT. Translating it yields CATSSRAEDSNQPQHF.

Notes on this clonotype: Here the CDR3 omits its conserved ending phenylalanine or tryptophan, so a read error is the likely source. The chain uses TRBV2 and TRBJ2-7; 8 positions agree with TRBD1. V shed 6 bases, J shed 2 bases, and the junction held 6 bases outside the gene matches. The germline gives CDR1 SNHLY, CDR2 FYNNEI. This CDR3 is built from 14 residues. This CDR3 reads CASRRQGAAYEQYL. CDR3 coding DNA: TGTGCCAGCAGGAGGCAGGGGGCCGCCTACGAGCAGTACCTC.

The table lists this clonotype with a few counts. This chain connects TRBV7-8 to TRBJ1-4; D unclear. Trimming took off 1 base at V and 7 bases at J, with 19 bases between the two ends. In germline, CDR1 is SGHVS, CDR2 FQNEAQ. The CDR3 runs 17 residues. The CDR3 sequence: CASSLEVSPYLAEKLFF. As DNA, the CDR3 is TGTGCCAGCAGCTTAGAGGTCAGCCCATACCTTGCTGAAAAACTGTTTTTT.

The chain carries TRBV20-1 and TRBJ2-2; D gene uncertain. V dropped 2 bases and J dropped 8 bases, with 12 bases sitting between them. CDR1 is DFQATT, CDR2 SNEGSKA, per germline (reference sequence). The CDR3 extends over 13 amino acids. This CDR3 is CSARPTIYGELFF. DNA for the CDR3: TGCAGTGCTAGACCCACAATTTATGGGGAGCTGTTTTTT.

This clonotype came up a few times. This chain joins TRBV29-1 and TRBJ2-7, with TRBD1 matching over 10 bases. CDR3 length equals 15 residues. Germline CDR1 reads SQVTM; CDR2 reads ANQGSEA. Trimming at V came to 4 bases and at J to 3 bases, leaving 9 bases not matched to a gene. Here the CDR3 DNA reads TGCAGCGTTGGCAACCCGGGACAGGGGATCTACGAGCAGTACTTC. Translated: CSVGNPGQGIYEQYF.

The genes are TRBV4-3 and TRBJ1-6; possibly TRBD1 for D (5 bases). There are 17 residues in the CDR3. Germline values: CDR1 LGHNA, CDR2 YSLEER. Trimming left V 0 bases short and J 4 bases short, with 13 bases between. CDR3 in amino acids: CASSQDQTAIYNSPLHF. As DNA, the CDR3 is TGCGCCAGCAGCCAAGATCAGACAGCGATATATAATTCACCCCTCCACTTT.

CDR3 coding DNA: TGCGCCAGCAGGAAGCCGGGCCAGGAAGAGACCCAGTACTTC. It specifies CASRKPGQEETQYF. The V and J genes are TRBV5-1 and TRBJ2-5, with D unresolved. The CDR3 runs 14 residues. Germline CDR1 and CDR2: SGHRS and YFSETQ. Trimming removed 5 bases from V and 3 bases from J, with 14 bases in between.

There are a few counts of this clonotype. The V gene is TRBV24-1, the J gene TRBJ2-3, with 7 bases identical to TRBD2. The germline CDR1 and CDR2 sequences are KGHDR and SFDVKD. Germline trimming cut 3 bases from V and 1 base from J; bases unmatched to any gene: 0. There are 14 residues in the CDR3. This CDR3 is CATSDLAGTDTQYF. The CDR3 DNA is TGTGCCACCAGTGATCTAGCGGGCACAGATACGCAGTATTTT.

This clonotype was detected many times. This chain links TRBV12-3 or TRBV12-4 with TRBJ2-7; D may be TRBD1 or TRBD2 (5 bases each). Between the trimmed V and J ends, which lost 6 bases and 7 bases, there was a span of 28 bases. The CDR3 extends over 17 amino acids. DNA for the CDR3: TGTGCCAGCAGCTTCCCCCCCACACGGGACGGAGTGAAGGAGCAGTACTTC. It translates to CASSFPPTRDGVKEQYF.

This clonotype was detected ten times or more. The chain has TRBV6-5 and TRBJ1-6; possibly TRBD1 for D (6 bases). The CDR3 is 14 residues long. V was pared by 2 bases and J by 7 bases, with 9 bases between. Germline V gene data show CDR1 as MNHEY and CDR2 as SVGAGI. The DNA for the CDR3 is TGTGCCAGCAGTTACGACAGGAACAATTCACCCCTCCACTTT. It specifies CASSYDRNNSPLHF.

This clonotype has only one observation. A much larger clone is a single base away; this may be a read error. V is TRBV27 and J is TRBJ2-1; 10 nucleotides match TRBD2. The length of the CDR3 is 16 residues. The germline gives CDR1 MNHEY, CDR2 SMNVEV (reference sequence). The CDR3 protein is CSSSLSGLAGVNEQFF. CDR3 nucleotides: TGTTCCAGCAGTTTGAGCGGTCTAGCGGGAGTAAATGAGCAGTTCTTC.